This paragraph reports one TCR beta chain. Its antigen is unknown. The source of the sample is a study of T-cell memory formation after mild COVID-19. The wider study: TCR clusters were largely donor specific.

Using its own MiXCR run on the 5' RACE reads, TCRdb lists one record per CDR3 protein. The sample carries 110,000 to 150,000 distinct CDR3 sequences, 20% to 25% recorded once. Study-level findings and limits: CD4+ contracting clones lay mainly in CM and EM, CD8+ ones in EMRA. Balance between CD4 and CD8 was seen in clones contracting day 15 to 85, and a CD4+ lean was seen in later expanders.

Germline CDR1 and CDR2: MRHNA and SNTAGT. The CDR3 extends over 16 amino acids. Trimming left V 7 bases short and J 2 bases short, with 20 bases between. The receptor comes from an adult woman who had mild COVID-19 (a few samples of this study predate the infection). Cell type and time point are not known. Sequencing was carried out using PBMCs or a T cell subset sorted from them (not recorded which). V and J are TRBV6-4 and TRBJ2-5; maybe TRBD2 (5 bases). CDR3 region: CASTMGPQRKQETQYF. DNA for the CDR3: TGTGCCAGCACCATGGGCCCACAGCGGAAACAAGAGACCCAGTACTTC.